The clone carrying this T cell receptor (beta chain) was recorded at least ten times. Its antigen is currently unknown. CDR3 size: 13 residues. V was shortened by 0 bases and J by 8 bases, with 10 bases between the two germline ends. Per germline, CDR1 SGHTA and CDR2 FQGNSA. The data originate from a study of T cell repertoires in cytomegalovirus infection. Across the study: Both a matching HLA type and CMV infection were indicated by public TCR beta signatures. Study-level results: The ex vivo response was dominated by HLA-C-restricted CMV-specific TCR beta clonotypes.

MiXCR, applied by TCRdb to the reads, yields one record per CDR3 protein. Here the sample spans 80,000 to 130,000 distinct CDR3 sequences, roughly a quarter being singletons. This clonotype was sampled from a human donor in good health (CMV status not recorded). Some clones in this sample may be carry-over from other donors' samples. The rearrangement links TRBV7-2 to TRBJ1-1; TRBD1 is a possible D gene (5 bases). Sequenced input: CD8+ T cells from PBMCs. The CDR3 sequence: CASSLASGGEAFF. The CDR3 nucleotides read TGTGCCAGCAGCTTAGCGAGCGGGGGGGAAGCTTTCTTT.